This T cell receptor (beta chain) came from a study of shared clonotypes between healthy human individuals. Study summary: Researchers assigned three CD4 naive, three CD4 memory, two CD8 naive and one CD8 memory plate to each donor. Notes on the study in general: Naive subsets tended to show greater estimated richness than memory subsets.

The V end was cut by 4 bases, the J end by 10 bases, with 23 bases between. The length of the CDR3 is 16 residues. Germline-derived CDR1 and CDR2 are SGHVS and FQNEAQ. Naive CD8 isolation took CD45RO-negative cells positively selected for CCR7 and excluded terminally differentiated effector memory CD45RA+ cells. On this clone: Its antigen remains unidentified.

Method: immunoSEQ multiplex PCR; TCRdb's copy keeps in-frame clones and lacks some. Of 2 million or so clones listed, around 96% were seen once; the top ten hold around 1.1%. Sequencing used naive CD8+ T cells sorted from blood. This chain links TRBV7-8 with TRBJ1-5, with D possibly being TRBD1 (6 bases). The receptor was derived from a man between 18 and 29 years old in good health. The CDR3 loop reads CASSSPIGGLLSPQHF. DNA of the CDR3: TGTGCCAGCAGCTCCCCGATAGGGGGGCTCTTATCACCCCAGCATTTT.